The 32 T cell receptor beta chains reported below all come from one sample, sequenced in a study of T cell changes during pregnancy in multiple sclerosis. The assay was immunoSEQ multiplex PCR, and TCRdb's table has in-frame clones only and misses some. Found here are some 37,000 clones, 80% to 95% of them singletons; the top ten hold under 0.45%. Here the sequenced sample was CD4+ T cells from peripheral blood mononuclear cells, taken after pregnancy. These receptors were obtained from a female donor in good health, enrolled as a control in a pregnancy study.

The V call is TRBV5-1, the J call TRBJ2-3; TRBD2 agrees at 13 bases. The germline V gene encodes CDR1 SGHRS and CDR2 YFSETQ. V lost 3 bases, J lost 1 base, and 5 bases stayed unmatched. The length of the CDR3 is 17 residues. The CDR3 region is CASSWGGTSGGTDTQYF. CDR3 nucleotide sequence: TGCGCCAGCAGCTGGGGCGGGACTAGCGGGGGCACAGATACGCAGTATTTT.

V is TRBV28 and J is TRBJ2-7, with a weak D call TRBD1 (5 bases). The V and J ends lost 5 bases and 1 base respectively, with 15 bases between them. From germline, CDR1 is MDHEN and CDR2 SYDVKM. This CDR3 region has 15 residues. This CDR3 is CASSPPGDRSYEQYF. CDR3 bases: TGTGCCAGCAGTCCACCAGGCGACAGATCCTACGAGCAGTACTTC.

The genes are TRBV2 and TRBJ2-5; 7 bases map to TRBD2. This CDR3 spans 13 amino acids. The J segment lost 4 bases and the V segment lost 9 bases, leaving 8 bases of the junction unmatched. The germline gives CDR1 SNHLY, CDR2 FYNNEI. The CDR3 spells CARGGGSGETQYF. The DNA of the CDR3 is TGTGCCAGGGGCGGGGGATCTGGAGAGACCCAGTACTTC.

Written as DNA, the CDR3 is TGCGCCAGCAGCCACGACAGCTTAAATCAGCCCCAGCATTTT. It translates to CASSHDSLNQPQHF. The chain employs TRBV5-1 and TRBJ1-5, with TRBD1 as a possible D gene (5 bases). The CDR3 is 14 residues long. Germline V gives CDR1 SGHRS, CDR2 YFSETQ. Trimming left V 4 bases short and J 4 bases short, with 12 bases between.

In this sample, this clone turned up once. V usage is TRBV5-1 and J usage is TRBJ1-1; TRBD1 agrees at 7 bases. V shed 4 bases, J shed 0 bases, and the junction held 9 bases outside the gene matches. The CDR3 is 16 residues long. CDR1 is SGHRS and CDR2 is YFSETQ in the germline V gene. CDR3 loop: CASSGWDSSMNTEAFF. CDR3 nucleotides: TGCGCCAGCAGCGGATGGGACAGTTCTATGAACACTGAAGCTTTCTTT.

This clone was counted once. The J gene is TRBJ2-1, the V gene TRBV5-1; 7 nucleotides match TRBD2. The CDR3 is made up of 16 amino acids. The V segment lost 6 bases and the J segment 0 bases; nucleotides outside the gene matches: 9. Germline V lookup: CDR1 SGHRS, CDR2 YFSETQ. The CDR3 DNA reads as TGCGCCAGCACCTCCTCAGCGGGGAGCTCCTACAATGAGCAGTTCTTC. Encoded protein: CASTSSAGSSYNEQFF.

The genes are TRBV7-2 and TRBJ1-2, with a possible D match to TRBD1 (6 bases). This CDR3 region has 13 residues. Germline CDR1 and CDR2: SGHTA and FQGNSA. The ends were cut back, 5 bases at V and 11 bases at J, with 18 bases in the middle. The CDR3 DNA reads as TGTGCCAGCAGCCTCAGGGGATTGGCGGTGTACACCTTC. This sequence encodes CASSLRGLAVYTF.

The chain combines TRBV29-1 with TRBJ2-1; a possible D gene is TRBD2 (7 bases). Germline V gene sequence: CDR1 SQVTM, CDR2 ANQGSEA. Trimming took off 3 bases at V and 16 bases at J, with 13 bases between the two ends. The CDR3 contains 10 residues. CDR3 loop: CSVDLGGRFF. The CDR3 nucleotides read TGCAGCGTTGATTTGGGGGGGCGATTCTTC.

This chain joins TRBV4-1 and TRBJ2-4, with a weak D call TRBD2 (5 bases). V was pared by 1 base and J by 2 bases, with 15 bases between. The CDR3 covers 17 residues. The V gene's germline CDR1 is MGHRA and CDR2 YSYEKL. The CDR3 spells CASSQGGGEQPKNIQYF. The CDR3 nucleotides are TGCGCCAGCAGCCAAGGAGGTGGGGAGCAGCCCAAAAACATTCAGTACTTC.

This clone was seen only a few times. The chain combines TRBV11-3 with TRBJ2-3; 11 nucleotides agree with TRBD2. From germline, CDR1 is SGHNT and CDR2 YENEEA. CDR3 length: 16 residues. V lost 5 bases to trimming and J lost 0 bases; unmatched junction nucleotides: 4. CDR3 region: CASSPGLAGSTDTQYF. As DNA, the CDR3 is TGTGCCAGCAGCCCCGGACTAGCGGGCAGCACAGATACGCAGTATTTT.

This chain joins TRBV10-3 and TRBJ2-2; 14 bases match TRBD2. The CDR3 is made up of 17 amino acids. The germline gives CDR1 ENHRY, CDR2 SYGVKD. V dropped 7 bases and J dropped 5; count of bases not matched to a gene: 9. The CDR3 DNA sequence: TGTGCCATCAAGGGGACTAGCGGGGGACTGGGAACCGGGGAGCTGTTTTTT. Protein sequence: CAIKGTSGGLGTGELFF.

The chain combines TRBV27 with TRBJ2-5, with a weak D call TRBD1 (6 bases). Between the trimmed V and J ends, which lost 0 bases and 2 bases, there was a span of 16 bases. Germline V gene sequence: CDR1 MNHEY, CDR2 SMNVEV (reference sequence). The CDR3 totals 17 residues. The DNA of the CDR3 is TGTGCCAGCAGTTTATCGTGGGGACAACAGACTCAAGAGACCCAGTACTTC. It translates to CASSLSWGQQTQETQYF.

The CDR3 nucleotides read TGTGCCTGGAGGCGGACTAGCGGTCCCTACGAGCAGTACTTC. Translation gives CAWRRTSGPYEQYF. V and J are TRBV30 and TRBJ2-7, with 10 bases aligning to TRBD2. Per the germline V gene, CDR1 is GTSNPN and CDR2 is SVGIG (reference sequence). This CDR3 comprises 14 residues. V was clipped by 3 bases and J by 2 bases; unmatched bases: 4.

The V and J genes are TRBV20-1 and TRBJ1-2; tentatively, D is TRBD1 (6 bases). In germline, CDR1 is DFQATT, CDR2 SNEGSKA (reference sequence). The CDR3 spans 10 residues. Trimming removed 3 bases from V and 8 bases from J, with 7 bases in between. This chain's CDR3 is CSASRGGYTF. CDR3 in DNA: TGCAGTGCTAGTAGGGGGGGCTACACCTTC.

This clone was seen a handful of times. The V call is TRBV15, the J call TRBJ1-6, with 8 bases identical to TRBD1. The CDR3 runs 15 residues. Germline CDR1 is LNHNV and CDR2 is YYDKDF (reference sequence). Germline trimming cut 0 bases from V and 8 bases from J; bases unmatched to any gene: 3. CDR3 sequence: CATSREDRVYSPLHF. The CDR3 bases are TGTGCCACCAGCAGAGAGGACAGGGTCTATTCACCCCTCCACTTT.

This rearrangement joins TRBV9 to TRBJ2-5, with 7 bases matching TRBD2. Germline lookup yields CDR1 SGDLS and CDR2 YYNGEE. This CDR3 has 16 amino acids. The junction had 9 bases not matched to a gene; V was cut back by 0 bases and J by 4 bases. The CDR3 nucleotides read TGTGCCAGCAGCGTAGAGGGATACCCGGGAGGAGAGACCCAGTACTTC. This encodes CASSVEGYPGGETQYF.

The chain has TRBV15 and TRBJ1-2, with D maybe TRBD1 (5 bases). The V end was cut by 3 bases, the J end by 2 bases, with 19 bases between. Germline CDR1 and CDR2: LNHNV and YYDKDF (reference sequence). The CDR3 length is 17 residues. The CDR3 spells CATSSQMGTGSNYGYTF. The CDR3, as DNA: TGTGCCACCAGCAGTCAGATGGGAACAGGCTCCAACTATGGCTACACCTTC.

V usage is TRBV12-2 and J usage is TRBJ2-4; the table gives TRBD1 as D, unverified against the DNA. TRBV12-2 is a pseudogene segment. The CDR3 extends over 15 amino acids. This CDR3 is CASRSPGHRKNIQYF. The CDR3, as DNA: TGTGCAAGTCGCTCCCCGGGACACCGAAAAAACATTCAGTACTTC.

The chain links TRBV7-9 to TRBJ2-2; D unclear. V shed 1 base and J shed 7 bases, with 10 bases lying between them. The CDR3 contains 14 residues. From germline, CDR1 is SEHNR and CDR2 FQNEAQ (reference sequence). CDR3: CASSLGGGNGELFF. The CDR3 bases are TGTGCCAGCAGCTTAGGAGGCGGCAACGGGGAGCTGTTTTTT.

The rearrangement links TRBV2 to TRBJ2-7, with 7 bases identical to TRBD1. CDR3 size: 13 residues. Germline values: CDR1 SNHLY, CDR2 FYNNEI. With V trimmed by 4 bases and J by 4 bases, 4 bases remained unmatched. CDR3: CASSGQGRYEQYF. The DNA for the CDR3 is TGTGCCAGCAGTGGACAGGGAAGGTACGAGCAGTACTTC.

The chain combines TRBV7-2 with TRBJ2-3; tentative D call: TRBD2 (5 bases). Looked up from germline, CDR1 is SGHTA and CDR2 is FQGNSA. The CDR3 runs 15 residues. V lost 8 bases and J 5 bases, leaving 20 bases between the germline ends. The CDR3 bases are TGTGCCAGCTCATCGGGGAGAGGGCTCCAAGATACGCAGTATTTT. Amino acid sequence: CASSSGRGLQDTQYF. Together with reference TRBV7-2 and TRBJ2-3, the CDR3 gives the full variable domain: GAGVSQSPSNKVTEKGKDVELRCDPISGHTALYWYRQSLGQGLEFLIYFQGNSAPDKSGLPSDRFSAERTGGSVSTLTIQRTQQEDSAVYLCASSSGRGLQDTQYFGPGTRLTVL.

This clone was detected once. The chain has TRBV5-1 and TRBJ2-7, with 16 bases that match TRBD2. This CDR3 has 16 amino acids. CDR1 is SGHRS and CDR2 is YFSETQ in the germline V gene. Unmatched junction bases numbered 3, after V lost 4 bases and J lost 2 bases. The CDR3 bases are TGCGCCAGCAGCCCGGGACTAGCGGGAGGGGCCTACGAGCAGTACTTC. This gives the protein CASSPGLAGGAYEQYF.

This clone was found once. V is TRBV6-5 and J is TRBJ1-1; a weak D match, TRBD1 (5 bases). Per the germline V gene, CDR1 is MNHEY and CDR2 is SVGAGI. This CDR3 region has 12 residues. V was clipped by 4 bases and J by 11 bases, with 14 bases between them. The CDR3 coding sequence is TGTGCCAGCAGTTGGCAGGGCGGAAGGGCTTTCTTT. Translating gives CASSWQGGRAFF.

The rearrangement links TRBV10-2 to TRBJ2-7; 9 bases align to TRBD1. Germline CDR1 is WSHSY and CDR2 is SAAADI. This CDR3 has 15 amino acids. V lost 4 bases to trimming and J lost 5 bases; unmatched junction nucleotides: 9. The CDR3 region is CASSGVGQGKDEQYF. CDR3 nucleotides: TGCGCCAGCAGTGGGGTGGGACAGGGTAAAGACGAGCAGTACTTC.

The chain has TRBV2 and TRBJ2-1; 8 positions match TRBD2. The germline CDR1 and CDR2 sequences are SNHLY and FYNNEI. The length of the CDR3 is 16 residues. After removal of 6 bases from V and 0 bases from J, the junction contained 7 bases not matched to a gene. This CDR3 reads CASRETGGRSYNEQFF. In DNA, the CDR3 is TGTGCCAGCAGAGAAACGGGGGGGCGCTCCTACAATGAGCAGTTCTTC.

The chain combines TRBV30 with TRBJ2-7, with TRBD2 identical over 7 bases. CDR1 and CDR2 (germline): GTSNPN, SVGIG (reference sequence). The CDR3 is 15 residues long. With 3 bases clipped from V and 0 bases from J, the junction kept 8 bases outside the gene matches. The CDR3 here is CAWSVIGGSSYEQYF. CDR3 nucleotides: TGTGCCTGGAGCGTTATTGGCGGGAGCTCCTACGAGCAGTACTTC.

The chain has TRBV7-2 and TRBJ2-3; D is possibly TRBD2 (6 bases). Germline loops: CDR1 SGHTA, CDR2 FQGNSA. The V end was cut by 1 base, the J end by 0 bases, with 11 bases between. This CDR3 is 16 amino acids long. CDR3 bases: TGTGCCAGCAGCTTAGAGGGCGGACTAAGCACAGATACGCAGTATTTT. Translating it yields CASSLEGGLSTDTQYF.

The chain is built from TRBV7-2 and TRBJ2-1; possibly TRBD2 for D (7 bases). CDR1 and CDR2 (germline): SGHTA, FQGNSA. The CDR3 totals 15 residues. The V end lost 2 bases, the J end lost 6 bases, and 14 bases lay between the germline ends. This chain's CDR3 is CASSLTRGGLNEQFF. The CDR3 DNA is TGTGCCAGCAGCTTAACGAGGGGGGGCCTCAATGAGCAGTTCTTC. The whole variable domain, filled in from reference TRBV7-2 and TRBJ2-1, reads GAGVSQSPSNKVTEKGKDVELRCDPISGHTALYWYRQSLGQGLEFLIYFQGNSAPDKSGLPSDRFSAERTGGSVSTLTIQRTQQEDSAVYLCASSLTRGGLNEQFFGPGTRLTVL.

The gene calls are TRBV19 and TRBJ1-2; the match to TRBD1 covers 7 bases. CDR3 length: 12 amino acids. The germline CDR1 and CDR2 sequences are LNHDA and SQIVND (reference sequence). J lost 14 bases, V lost 5 bases, and 11 bases had no gene match. Here the CDR3 DNA reads TGTGCCAGTAGTCCGCAGACAGGGAAAAAAACCTTC. It yields the protein CASSPQTGKKTF.

CDR3: CASSLSGSFNEQFF. The CDR3 DNA is TGTGCCAGCAGCTTAAGCGGGAGTTTTAATGAGCAGTTCTTC. The genes are TRBV7-2 and TRBJ2-1; 8 bases agree with TRBD2. CDR3 length: 14 amino acids. The trim removed 2 bases at V and 7 bases at J, leaving 4 bases unmatched. CDR1 and CDR2 (germline): SGHTA, FQGNSA.

This clone is a singleton in its sample. This chain uses TRBV5-5 with TRBJ1-5, with 10 bases matching TRBD1. CDR1 and CDR2 (germline): SGHKS, YYEKEE (reference sequence). Trimming removed 6 bases from V and 6 bases from J; junction bases left unmatched: 9. This CDR3 has 15 amino acids. This CDR3 is CASTTTGGLSQPQHF. Written as DNA, the CDR3 is TGTGCCAGCACCACGACAGGGGGCCTTAGTCAGCCCCAGCATTTT.

The chain recombines TRBV29-1 with TRBJ1-1; 8 nucleotides line up with TRBD1. The CDR3 contains 12 residues. J was trimmed by 6 bases and V by 7 bases; bases with no gene match: 7. Germline V gives CDR1 SQVTM, CDR2 ANQGSEA. The CDR3 protein is CSAVQGAAEAFF. The CDR3 region has the DNA TGCAGCGCCGTGCAGGGGGCGGCTGAAGCTTTCTTT.